Listed here are 8 T cell receptor beta chains from one sample, sequenced in a study of cytomegalovirus exposure and HLA in healthy donors. The PCR ran on 60 Vbeta and 13 Jbeta primers. Assay: immunoSEQ multiplex PCR; the TCRdb copy retains only in-frame clones and omits some. The data hold some 130,000 clones, with 70% to 85% observed a single time. Sequenced input: PBMCs. The receptors shown here come from a female donor in good health and CMV-seronegative.

V is TRBV7-8 and J is TRBJ1-5; D not certain. This CDR3 has 14 amino acids. Trimming removed 5 bases from V and 7 bases from J, with 15 bases in between. Germline V gene lookup returns CDR1 SGHVS and CDR2 FQNEAQ. The CDR3 protein is CASSRVLGSQPQHF. The CDR3 coding sequence is TGTGCCAGCAGCCGGGTCCTCGGATCCCAGCCCCAGCATTTT.

The chain is built from TRBV12-5 and TRBJ2-1; TRBD1 aligns across 8 bases. V shed 5 bases, J shed 4 bases, and the junction held 13 bases outside the gene matches. The V gene's germline CDR1 is LGHNT and CDR2 FRNRAP. The CDR3 is made up of 17 amino acids. The CDR3 here is CASGPTTGVPYYNEQFF. CDR3 nucleotides: TGTGCTAGTGGTCCCACGACAGGGGTTCCCTATTACAATGAGCAGTTCTTC.

The chain links TRBV15 to TRBJ1-1; D ambiguous. CDR3 size: 15 residues. The germline CDR1 and CDR2 sequences are LNHNV and YYDKDF (reference sequence). Trimming took off 4 bases at V and 1 base at J, with 13 bases between the two ends. CDR3 sequence (DNA): TGTGCCACCAGCATAAGTCACCTGGCGAACACTGAAGCTTTCTTT. The encoded protein is CATSISHLANTEAFF.

This clone was observed once. The gene calls are TRBV28 and TRBJ2-5; D is possibly TRBD1 (6 bases). CDR3 size: 15 residues. CDR1 MDHEN and CDR2 SYDVKM come from the germline V gene. The V and J ends lost 6 bases and 11 bases respectively, with 25 bases between them. The CDR3 nucleotides are TGTGCCAGCAGGCTAACCGGGGACATGAAATCGGAGCAGTACTTC. This encodes CASRLTGDMKSEQYF.

This chain joins TRBV27 and TRBJ2-7, with 11 nucleotides matching TRBD1. The length of the CDR3 is 14 residues. The ends lost 3 bases at V and 5 bases at J; junction bases unmatched: 3. Germline loops: CDR1 MNHEY, CDR2 SMNVEV (reference sequence). This CDR3 reads CASSLGTGGNEQYF. The DNA of the CDR3 is TGTGCCAGCAGTTTGGGGACAGGGGGTAACGAGCAGTACTTC.

As concerns this clone: Other DNA sequences from this sample encode an identical CDR3 as well. The chain combines TRBV5-4 with TRBJ2-3, with TRBD2 matching over 13 bases. The length of the CDR3 is 16 residues. V lost 2 bases to trimming and J lost 4 bases; unmatched junction nucleotides: 4. Germline CDR1 SGHNT, CDR2 YYREEE (reference sequence). The CDR3 is CASSLGLAGAADTQYF. The CDR3, as DNA: TGTGCCAGCAGCTTAGGACTAGCGGGAGCTGCAGATACGCAGTATTTT.

J is TRBJ2-1 and V is TRBV7-2; TRBD2 is a possible D gene (5 bases). Germline V gene data show CDR1 as SGHTA and CDR2 as FQGNSA. V lost 5 bases, J lost 0 bases, and 17 bases lay in between. This CDR3 comprises 17 residues. CDR3 in DNA: TGTGCCAGCAGCCGCATCAGCGGACCCAGCTCCTACAATGAGCAGTTCTTC. Translating it yields CASSRISGPSSYNEQFF.

The V call is TRBV27, the J call TRBJ1-5, with a weak D call TRBD1 (6 bases). In germline, CDR1 is MNHEY, CDR2 SMNVEV (reference sequence). Trimming left V 5 bases short and J 4 bases short, with 15 bases between. The CDR3 consists of 15 residues. The CDR3 region has the DNA TGTGCCAGCAGTCCCTGGCCAGGGGAAAATCAGCCCCAGCATTTT. This encodes CASSPWPGENQPQHF.